What follows is one T cell receptor (beta chain) and its context. This entry comes from a study of blood T cell repertoires in COVID-19. Across the study: Donors in the United States, Italy and Spain gave samples during acute or convalescent COVID-19. The cDNA or gDNA used as material had been derived from T cells, B-cell-depleted T cells, or PBMCs.

Original methodology: Cell counts per sample came from amplifying reference gene primers. The method was immunoSEQ multiplex PCR; TCRdb's version includes in-frame clones alone and lacks a portion of them. The V and J calls and the clone size are those of that table, but D and trimming were determined from the DNA. The sample lists roughly 150,000 clones, approximately 85% occurring once. Germline assignment: CDR1 MNHEY and CDR2 SMNVEV (reference sequence). Trimming removed 4 bases at V and 3 bases at J, with 12 bases between. The CDR3 is made up of 14 amino acids. The sequenced sample was peripheral blood. This chain joins TRBV27 and TRBJ1-1, with no clear D. The TCR comes from a man aged 45-65 years with acute or convalescent COVID-19. The CDR3, as DNA: TGTGCCAGCAGTTCCCTTAGCGGGGACACTGAAGCTTTCTTT. Translating gives CASSSLSGDTEAFF.